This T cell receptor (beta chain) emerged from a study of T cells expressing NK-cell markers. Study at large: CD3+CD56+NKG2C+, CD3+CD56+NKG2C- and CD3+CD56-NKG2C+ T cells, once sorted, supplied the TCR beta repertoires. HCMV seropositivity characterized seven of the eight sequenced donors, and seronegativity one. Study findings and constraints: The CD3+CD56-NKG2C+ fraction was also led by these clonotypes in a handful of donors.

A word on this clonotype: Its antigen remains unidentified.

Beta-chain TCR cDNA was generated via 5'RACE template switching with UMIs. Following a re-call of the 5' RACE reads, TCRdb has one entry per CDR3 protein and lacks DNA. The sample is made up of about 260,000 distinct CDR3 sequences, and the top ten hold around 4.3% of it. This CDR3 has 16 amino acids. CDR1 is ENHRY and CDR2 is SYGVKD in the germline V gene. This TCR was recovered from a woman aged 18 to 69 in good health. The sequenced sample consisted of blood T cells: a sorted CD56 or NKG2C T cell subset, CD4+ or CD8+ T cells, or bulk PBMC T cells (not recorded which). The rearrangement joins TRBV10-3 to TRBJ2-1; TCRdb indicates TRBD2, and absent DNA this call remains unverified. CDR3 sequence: CAISRTSGSSYNEQFF.